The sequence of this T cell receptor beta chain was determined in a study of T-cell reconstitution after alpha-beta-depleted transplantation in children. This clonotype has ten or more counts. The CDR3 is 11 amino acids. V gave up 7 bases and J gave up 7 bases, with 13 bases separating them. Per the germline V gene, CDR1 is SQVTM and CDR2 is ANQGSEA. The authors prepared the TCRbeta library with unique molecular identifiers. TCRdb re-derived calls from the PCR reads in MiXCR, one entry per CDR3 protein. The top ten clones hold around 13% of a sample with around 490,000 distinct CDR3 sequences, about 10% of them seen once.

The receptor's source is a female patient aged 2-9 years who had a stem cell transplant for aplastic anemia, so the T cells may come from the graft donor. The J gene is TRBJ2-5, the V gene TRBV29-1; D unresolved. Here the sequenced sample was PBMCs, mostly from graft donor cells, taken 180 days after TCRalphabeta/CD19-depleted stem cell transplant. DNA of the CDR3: TGCAGCGCGCGGACCGATGGGACCCAGTACTTC. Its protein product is CSARTDGTQYF.